This TCR beta chain was found in a study of blood T cells in healthy people across ages (dated by TCRdb to the mid-2010s). In terms of the full investigation: In model experiments, roughly one uniquely barcoded TCR beta cDNA molecule per two T cells was captured by template switching. To avoid experimental bias, donors of different ages were distributed randomly across sequencing lanes. Donors were grouped into four age groups: young (average roughly 15 years), middle-aged (39), aged (approximately 67) and long-lived (about 82). The study analyzed two additional independent replicas of 1 million unique cDNA reads from the same blood draw for two donors, one aged 18 to 29 and one aged 80 or older. The study measured age-related changes in TCR beta repertoire diversity using deep sequencing normalized with unique cDNA molecular identifiers.

The roughly 38 donors, aged roughly 6 to 95 years, were systemically healthy Caucasian individuals from Russia. Ten milliliters of peripheral blood were drawn from each donor into EDTA-treated Vacutainer tubes. Ficoll-Paque density-gradient centrifugation was used to isolate PBMCs, with at least 7 million obtained per sample. Trizol reagent was used to extract total RNA from PBMCs, with at least 5 micrograms per sample. The percentages of naive CD45RAhigh/CD27high T cells were determined by flow cytometry on a PBMC aliquot from every donor. The library came from 5' RACE. These reads were obtained on an Illumina HiSeq 2500. The second PCR ran for roughly 7 to 11 cycles and used a J-beta primer mix along with a sample-barcoded 5' primer. Each TCR beta cDNA molecule received a unique molecular identifier from a template-switch 5' adaptor carrying 12 random nucleotides. Each sample yielded at least 2.5 million CDR3-containing paired-end reads. All of the RNA was converted into first-strand cDNA using the Mint cDNA synthesis kit, with a TRBC-specific oligonucleotide serving as the primer. Following uracil-DNA glycosylase treatment, all cDNA underwent a first 18-cycle PCR with the universal primers M1SS and BC2_uni_R. The study's processing was this. For normalization, 1 million high-quality reads were randomly selected from each sample, with every read carrying a distinct molecular identifier. Reads sharing molecular identifiers were discarded rather than binned into consensus sequences. CDR3 identification, clonotype clustering and error correction used MiTCR with a Q25 quality threshold and the strictest error-elimination algorithm. A nonparametric unseen species model using Euler transformation provided a lower-bound estimate of total TCR beta diversity. TCRdb reanalyzed the raw reads on its own, using fastp at Q25 for trimming and MiXCR for clone calling, and kept in-frame beta chains. Here each entry gathers all rows of one CDR3 protein and keeps the most common genes and DNA. In this record, the V and J calls reflect TCRdb's handling and not the investigators' own analysis. The sample data list some 750,000 distinct CDR3 sequences, and approximately 22% of these were observed just once. The ten biggest clones cover 22% of the sample.

What the study reported, not specific to this receptor: The CMV infection status of donors was not known, potentially confounding age-related changes in expanded clonotypes. Estimates of total diversity based on one million sequenced T cells were regarded as lower bounds and as underestimates. Observed TCR beta diversity correlated strongly with the percentage of naive T cells measured by flow cytometry. Because profiling used bulk unsorted PBMCs, naive and antigen-experienced compartments could not be compared conclusively. Compared with the aged group, the long-lived group had more naive CD4+ T cells, fewer expanded clones and increased TCR diversity, a pattern suggesting age selection. As age increased, observed TCR beta diversity per million T cells dropped in a roughly linear way, and a significant reduction was already evident by age approximately 40.

At the junction V is shortened by 5 bases and J by 3 bases, with 10 bases in between. Spanning cysteine to phenylalanine, the CDR3 consists of 13 amino acids. Solely the CDR3 DNA is kept, with 39 bases framed from the first base. Via the germline V gene, CDR1 is ENHRY and CDR2 SYGVKD. About this clonotype itself: Its binding antigen is unknown. Qualities for individual bases were not recorded, and no much larger clone is one base off.

Sequencing was performed on blood. The chain is assembled from TRBV10-3 and TRBJ1-2; no confident D gene assignment can be made. This sequence originates from an older man in good health. The bases are TGTGCCATCAGTAAGAACAGCCACTATGGCTACACCTTC. This encodes CAISKNSHYGYTF.